This is a list of T cell receptor beta chains from one sample in a study of blood T cell repertoires in COVID-19. TCRdb's copy holds only in-frame clones and misses some; the assay was immunoSEQ multiplex PCR. The table records around 180,000 clones, 60% to 85% of them present only once. The sample was peripheral blood. The receptors derive from a man aged 60 to 69 with active or convalescent COVID-19. Both conserved end residues are part of each CDR3. The D gene is left open where the match is weak. Only part of the rows carry a size: once, few, many, or a class if the clone is expanded.

J	size	V	D	DNA	CDR3
TRBJ1-2	NA	TRBV5-4	NA	TGTGCCAGCAGCTTTGTCCGCGAGTCTTATGGCTACACCTTC	CASSFVRESYGYTF
TRBJ1-5	NA	TRBV7-2	NA	TGTGCCAGCAGCCCTGTCAATCAGCCCCAGCATTTT	CASSPVNQPQHF
TRBJ2-3	NA	TRBV20-1	TRBD2	TGCAGTGCTAGTTACCATGCGGGAGAAGCAGATACGCAGTATTTT	CSASYHAGEADTQYF
TRBJ1-2	NA	TRBV5-1	TRBD1	TGCGCCAGCAGCGTCGCCGGGACAGGGATGGGTGGCTACACCTTC	CASSVAGTGMGGYTF
TRBJ2-7	NA	TRBV5-4	NA	TGTGCCAGCAGCTTCGGCTACGAGCAGTACTTC	CASSFGYEQYF
TRBJ2-1	NA	TRBV9	TRBD1	TGTGCCAGCAGCAGGACAGGGGGCATCGGCAATGAGCAGTTCTTC	CASSRTGGIGNEQFF
TRBJ2-1	NA	TRBV11-3	TRBD2	TGTGCCAGCAGTTCCGGGACTAGCGGGAGTAGCGAGCAGTTCTTC	CASSSGTSGSSEQFF
TRBJ1-1	NA	TRBV4-1	TRBD1	TGCGCCAGCAGCTTTAATCAGGGGGCCTACACTGAAGCTTTCTTT	CASSFNQGAYTEAFF
TRBJ2-1	NA	TRBV3-1/TRBV3-2	TRBD2	TGTGCCAGCAGCCCACTAGCGGGATTGGCCTACAATGAGCAGTTCTTC	CASSPLAGLAYNEQFF
TRBJ1-5	NA	TRBV19	NA	TGTGCCAGTAGTCAGAGCAATCAGCCCCAGCATTTT	CASSQSNQPQHF
TRBJ1-1	NA	TRBV4-1	NA	TGCGCCAGCAGCCAAGGACCCCGAGGGACTGAAGCTTTCTTT	CASSQGPRGTEAFF
TRBJ1-2	NA	TRBV2	TRBD1	TGTGCCAGAGCGACAGGGAACTATGGCTACACCTTC	CARATGNYGYTF
TRBJ2-7	many	TRBV3-1/TRBV3-2	NA	TGTGCCAGCAGCCGGGACATAACCTACGAGCAGTACTTC	CASSRDITYEQYF
TRBJ1-1	NA	TRBV7-2	NA	TGTGCCAGCAGCTGGACTGCTACTGAAGCTTTCTTT	CASSWTATEAFF
TRBJ2-7	NA	TRBV9	TRBD2	TGTGCCAGCAGCGCGGGACTAGCGGGAGGGCAGGGAGAGCAGTACTTC	CASSAGLAGGQGEQYF
TRBJ2-3	once	TRBV7-2	NA	TGTGCCAGCAGCGGGGCCAGCCGGGATACGCAGTATTTT	CASSGASRDTQYF
TRBJ2-2	NA	TRBV9	TRBD2	TGTGCCAGCAGCGTAGGGACTAGCGGGAGCACCGGGGAGCTGTTTTTT	CASSVGTSGSTGELFF
TRBJ2-7	NA	TRBV7-8	TRBD1	TGTGCCAGCAGCTTAGCCTGGACAGGGAACGAGCAGTACTTC	CASSLAWTGNEQYF
TRBJ1-1	NA	TRBV18	TRBD1	TGTGCCAGCTCTCTAGGGGGCAAGACATTTGAAGCTTTCTTT	CASSLGGKTFEAFF
TRBJ2-2	NA	TRBV24-1	TRBD2	TGTGCCACCAGTGATCCCGGACTAGCGTCGAACACCGGGGAGCTGTTTTTT	CATSDPGLASNTGELFF
TRBJ1-3	NA	TRBV28	TRBD1	TGTGCCAGCAGTCGTACCGGGACAGGGGACGGAAACACCATATATTTT	CASSRTGTGDGNTIYF
TRBJ2-7	NA	TRBV29-1	TRBD1	TGCAGCGTAAGCCCGGGACAGGGAATCAACGAGCAGTACTTC	CSVSPGQGINEQYF